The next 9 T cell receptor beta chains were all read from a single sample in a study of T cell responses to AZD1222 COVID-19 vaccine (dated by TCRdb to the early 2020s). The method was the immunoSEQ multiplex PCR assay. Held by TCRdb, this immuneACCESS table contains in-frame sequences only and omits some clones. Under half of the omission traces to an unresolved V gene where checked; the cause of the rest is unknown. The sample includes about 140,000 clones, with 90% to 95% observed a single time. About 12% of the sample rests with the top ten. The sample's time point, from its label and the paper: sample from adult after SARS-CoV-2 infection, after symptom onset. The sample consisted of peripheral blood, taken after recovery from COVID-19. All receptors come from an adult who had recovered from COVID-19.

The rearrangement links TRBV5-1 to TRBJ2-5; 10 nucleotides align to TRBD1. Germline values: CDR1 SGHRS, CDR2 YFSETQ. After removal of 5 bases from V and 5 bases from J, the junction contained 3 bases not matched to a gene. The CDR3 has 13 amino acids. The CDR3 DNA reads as TGCGCCAGCAGGACAGGGGGCGGGGAGACCCAGTACTTC. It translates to CASRTGGGETQYF.

DNA of the CDR3: TGCGCCAGCAGCTTGACCCTGATTGGCTACGAGCAGTACTTC. Protein product: CASSLTLIGYEQYF. V is TRBV5-1 and J is TRBJ2-7; D is unclear. The CDR3 length is 14 residues. Trimming shortened V by 1 base and J by 3 bases, and 11 bases separated the two germline ends. The germline V gene encodes CDR1 SGHRS and CDR2 YFSETQ.

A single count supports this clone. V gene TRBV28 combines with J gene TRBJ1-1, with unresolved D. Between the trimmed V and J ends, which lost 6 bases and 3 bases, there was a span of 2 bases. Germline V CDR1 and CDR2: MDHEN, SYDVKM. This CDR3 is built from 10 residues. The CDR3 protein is CASRDTEAFF. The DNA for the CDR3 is TGTGCCAGCAGGGACACTGAAGCTTTCTTT.

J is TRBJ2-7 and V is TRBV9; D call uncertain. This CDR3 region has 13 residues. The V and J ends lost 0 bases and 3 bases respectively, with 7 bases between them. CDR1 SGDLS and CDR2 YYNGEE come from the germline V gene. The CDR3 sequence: CASSVDSVYEQYF. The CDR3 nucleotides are TGTGCCAGCAGCGTAGACTCTGTCTACGAGCAGTACTTC.

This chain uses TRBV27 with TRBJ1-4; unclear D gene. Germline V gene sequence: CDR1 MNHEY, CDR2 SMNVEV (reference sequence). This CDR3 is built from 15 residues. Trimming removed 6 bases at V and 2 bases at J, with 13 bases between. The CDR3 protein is CASRPQDLTNEKLFF. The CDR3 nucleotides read TGTGCCAGCAGGCCCCAGGACCTCACTAATGAAAAACTGTTTTTT.

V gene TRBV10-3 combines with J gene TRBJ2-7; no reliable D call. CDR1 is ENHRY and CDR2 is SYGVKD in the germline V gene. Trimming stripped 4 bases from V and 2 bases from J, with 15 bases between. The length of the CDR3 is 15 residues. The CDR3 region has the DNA TGTGCCATCAGTGTGGTTTCCCTCACCCCCTACGAGCAGTACTTC. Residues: CAISVVSLTPYEQYF.

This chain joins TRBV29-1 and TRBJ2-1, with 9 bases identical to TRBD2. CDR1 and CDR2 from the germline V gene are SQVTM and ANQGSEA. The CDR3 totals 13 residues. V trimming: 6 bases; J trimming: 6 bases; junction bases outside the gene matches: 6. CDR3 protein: CSVPGLASNEQFF. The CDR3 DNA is TGCAGCGTCCCCGGACTAGCGAGCAATGAGCAGTTCTTC.

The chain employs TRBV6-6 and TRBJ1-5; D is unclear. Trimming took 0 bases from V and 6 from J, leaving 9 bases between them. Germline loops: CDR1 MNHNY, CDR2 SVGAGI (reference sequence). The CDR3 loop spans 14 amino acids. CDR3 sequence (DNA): TGTGCCAGCAGTTACTCATCGAACGGTCAGCCCCAGCATTTT. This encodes CASSYSSNGQPQHF.

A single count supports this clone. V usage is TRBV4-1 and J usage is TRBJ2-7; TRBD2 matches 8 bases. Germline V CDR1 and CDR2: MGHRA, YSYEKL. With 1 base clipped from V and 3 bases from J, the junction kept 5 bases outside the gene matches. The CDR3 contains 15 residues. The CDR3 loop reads CASSQVRGGSYEQYF. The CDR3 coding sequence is TGCGCCAGCAGCCAAGTCCGGGGGGGAAGCTACGAGCAGTACTTC.